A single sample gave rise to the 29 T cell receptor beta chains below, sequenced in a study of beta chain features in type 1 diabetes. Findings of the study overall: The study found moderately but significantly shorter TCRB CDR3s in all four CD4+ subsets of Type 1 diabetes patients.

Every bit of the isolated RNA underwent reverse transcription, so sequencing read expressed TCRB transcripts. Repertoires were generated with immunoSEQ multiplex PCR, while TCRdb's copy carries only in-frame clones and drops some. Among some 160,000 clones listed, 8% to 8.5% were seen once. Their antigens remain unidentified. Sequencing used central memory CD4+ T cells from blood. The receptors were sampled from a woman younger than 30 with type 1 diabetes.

As DNA, the CDR3 is TGTGCCAGCAGCCAGCTAGGTACGCAGTATTTT. As protein: CASSQLGTQYF. This chain connects TRBV14 to TRBJ2-3; D remains unclear. Germline V gene sequence: CDR1 SGHDN, CDR2 FVKESK. The V gene lost 3 bases and the J gene lost 8 bases, with 6 bases spanning the gap. The CDR3 length is 11 residues. The full variable domain, in which reference TRBV14 and TRBJ2-3 provide the parts outside the CDR3, is EAGVTQFPSHSVIEKGQTVTLRCDPISGHDNLYWYRRVMGKEIKFLLHFVKESKQDESGMPNNRFLAERTGGTYSTLKVQPAELEDSGVYFCASSQLGTQYFGPGTRLTVL.

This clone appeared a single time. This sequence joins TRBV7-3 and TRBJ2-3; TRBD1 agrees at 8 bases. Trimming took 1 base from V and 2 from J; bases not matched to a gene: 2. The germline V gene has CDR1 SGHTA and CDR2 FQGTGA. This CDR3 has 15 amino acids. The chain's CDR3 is CASSLRQGYTDTQYF. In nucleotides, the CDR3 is TGTGCCAGCAGCTTAAGACAGGGGTACACAGATACGCAGTATTTT. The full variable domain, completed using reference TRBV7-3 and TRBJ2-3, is GAGVSQTPSNKVTEKGKYVELRCDPISGHTALYWYRQSLGQGPEFLIYFQGTGAADDSGLPNDRFFAVRPEGSVSTLKIQRTERGDSAVYLCASSLRQGYTDTQYFGPGTRLTVL.

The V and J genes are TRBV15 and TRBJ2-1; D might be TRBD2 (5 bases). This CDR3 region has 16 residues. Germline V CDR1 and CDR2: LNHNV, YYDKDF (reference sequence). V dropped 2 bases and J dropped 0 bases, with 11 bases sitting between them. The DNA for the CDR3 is TGTGCCACCAGCAGAACGACGGGGAGCTCCTACAATGAGCAGTTCTTC. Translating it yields CATSRTTGSSYNEQFF.

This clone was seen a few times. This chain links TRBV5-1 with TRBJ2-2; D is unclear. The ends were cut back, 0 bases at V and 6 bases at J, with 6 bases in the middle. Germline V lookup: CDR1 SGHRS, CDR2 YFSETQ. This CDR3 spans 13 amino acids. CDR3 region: CASSLDRAGELFF. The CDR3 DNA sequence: TGCGCCAGCAGCTTGGACAGAGCCGGGGAGCTGTTTTTT.

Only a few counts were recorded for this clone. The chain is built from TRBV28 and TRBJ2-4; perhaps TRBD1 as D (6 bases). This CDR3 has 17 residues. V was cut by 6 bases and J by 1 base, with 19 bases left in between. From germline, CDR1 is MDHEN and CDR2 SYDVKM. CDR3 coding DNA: TGTGCCAGCAGCACAGGGACCCCGGGCAGGGCCAAAAACATTCAGTACTTC. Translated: CASSTGTPGRAKNIQYF.

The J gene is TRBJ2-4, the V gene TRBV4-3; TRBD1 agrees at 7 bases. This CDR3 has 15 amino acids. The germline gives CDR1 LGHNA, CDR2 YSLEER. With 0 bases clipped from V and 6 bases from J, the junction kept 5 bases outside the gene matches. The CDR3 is CASSQDPQGRNIQYF. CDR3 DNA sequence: TGCGCCAGCAGCCAAGACCCACAGGGGAGAAACATTCAGTACTTC.

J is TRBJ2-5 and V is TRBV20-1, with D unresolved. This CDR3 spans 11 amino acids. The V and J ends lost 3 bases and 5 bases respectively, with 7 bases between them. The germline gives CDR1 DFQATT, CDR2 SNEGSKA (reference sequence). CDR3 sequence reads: CSARNWETQYF. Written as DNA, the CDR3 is TGCAGTGCTAGGAACTGGGAGACCCAGTACTTC.

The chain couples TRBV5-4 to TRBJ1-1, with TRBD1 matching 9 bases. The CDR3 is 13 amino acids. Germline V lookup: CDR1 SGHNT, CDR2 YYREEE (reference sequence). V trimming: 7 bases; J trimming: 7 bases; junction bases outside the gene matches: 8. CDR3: CASLQTGGNEAFF. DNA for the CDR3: TGTGCCAGCCTACAAACAGGGGGCAATGAAGCTTTCTTT.

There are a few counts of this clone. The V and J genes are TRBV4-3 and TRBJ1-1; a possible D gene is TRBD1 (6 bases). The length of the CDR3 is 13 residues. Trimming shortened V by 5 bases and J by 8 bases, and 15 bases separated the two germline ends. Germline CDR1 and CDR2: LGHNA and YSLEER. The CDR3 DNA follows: TGCGCCAGCAGCACCGCAGGGGCACGGGAAGCTTTCTTT. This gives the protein CASSTAGAREAFF.

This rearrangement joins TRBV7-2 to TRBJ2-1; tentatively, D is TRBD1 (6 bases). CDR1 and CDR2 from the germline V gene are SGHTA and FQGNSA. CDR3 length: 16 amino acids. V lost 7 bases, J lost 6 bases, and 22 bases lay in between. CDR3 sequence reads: CASTSPQGRLSNEQFF. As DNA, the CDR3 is TGTGCCAGCACGTCCCCTCAGGGGAGATTGAGCAATGAGCAGTTCTTC.

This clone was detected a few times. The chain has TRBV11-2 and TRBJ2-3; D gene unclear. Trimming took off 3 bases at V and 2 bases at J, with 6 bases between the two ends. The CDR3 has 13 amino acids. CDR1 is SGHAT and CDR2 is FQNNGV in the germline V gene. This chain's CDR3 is CASSLGYTDTQYF. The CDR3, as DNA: TGTGCCAGCAGCTTGGGCTACACAGATACGCAGTATTTT.

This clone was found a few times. The CDR3 nucleotides read TGTGCCAGCAGCGTAACAGGGACTAGAGCCGAGCAGTACTTC. Amino acids: CASSVTGTRAEQYF. The chain recombines TRBV7-2 with TRBJ2-7; 8 bases fit TRBD2. With V trimmed by 5 bases and J by 6 bases, 9 bases remained unmatched. The CDR3 length is 14 residues. Germline V gene data show CDR1 as SGHTA and CDR2 as FQGNSA.

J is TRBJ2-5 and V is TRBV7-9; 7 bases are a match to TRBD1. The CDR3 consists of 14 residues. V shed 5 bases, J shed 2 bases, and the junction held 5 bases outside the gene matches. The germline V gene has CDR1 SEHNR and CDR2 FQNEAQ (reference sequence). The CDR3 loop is CASSTNRGQETQYF. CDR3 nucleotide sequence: TGTGCCAGCAGCACAAACAGGGGTCAAGAGACCCAGTACTTC.

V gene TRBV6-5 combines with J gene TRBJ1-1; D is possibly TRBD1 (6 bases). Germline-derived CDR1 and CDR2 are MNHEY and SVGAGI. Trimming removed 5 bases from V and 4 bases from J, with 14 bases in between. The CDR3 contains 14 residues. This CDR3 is CASSGLQGSTEAFF. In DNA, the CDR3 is TGTGCCAGCAGTGGGCTCCAGGGGAGCACTGAAGCTTTCTTT.

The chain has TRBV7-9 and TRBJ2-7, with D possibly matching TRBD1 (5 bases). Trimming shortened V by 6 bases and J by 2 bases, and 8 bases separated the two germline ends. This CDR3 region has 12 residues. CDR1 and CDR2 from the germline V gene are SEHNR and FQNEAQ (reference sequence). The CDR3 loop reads CASSSGTYEQYF. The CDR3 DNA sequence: TGTGCCAGCAGTTCAGGGACCTACGAGCAGTACTTC.

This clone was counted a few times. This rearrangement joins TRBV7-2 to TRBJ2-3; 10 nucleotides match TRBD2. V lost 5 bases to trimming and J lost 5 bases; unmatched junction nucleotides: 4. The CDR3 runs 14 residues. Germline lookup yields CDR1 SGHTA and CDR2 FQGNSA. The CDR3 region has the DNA TGTGCCAGCAGCCCTAGACTAGCGGGAGATACGCAGTATTTT. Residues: CASSPRLAGDTQYF.

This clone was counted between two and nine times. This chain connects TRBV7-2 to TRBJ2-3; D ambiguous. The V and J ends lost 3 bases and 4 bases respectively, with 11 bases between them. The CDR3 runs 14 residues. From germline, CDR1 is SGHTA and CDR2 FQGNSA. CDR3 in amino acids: CASSFTFSADTQYF. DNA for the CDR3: TGTGCCAGCAGCTTTACATTCTCCGCAGATACGCAGTATTTT.

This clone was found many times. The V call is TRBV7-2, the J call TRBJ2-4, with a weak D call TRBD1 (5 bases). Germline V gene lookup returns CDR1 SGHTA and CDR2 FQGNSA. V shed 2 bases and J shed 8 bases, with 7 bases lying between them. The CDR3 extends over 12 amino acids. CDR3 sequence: CASSLKGDIQYF. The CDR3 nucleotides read TGTGCCAGCAGCTTAAAAGGGGACATTCAGTACTTC. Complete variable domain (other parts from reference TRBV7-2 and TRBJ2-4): GAGVSQSPSNKVTEKGKDVELRCDPISGHTALYWYRQSLGQGLEFLIYFQGNSAPDKSGLPSDRFSAERTGGSVSTLTIQRTQQEDSAVYLCASSLKGDIQYFGAGTRLSVL.

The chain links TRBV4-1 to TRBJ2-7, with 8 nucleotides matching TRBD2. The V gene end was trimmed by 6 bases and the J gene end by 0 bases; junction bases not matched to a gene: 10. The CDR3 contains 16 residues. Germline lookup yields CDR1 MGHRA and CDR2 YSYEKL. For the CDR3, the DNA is TGCGCCAGCAGGATCGACGGGGGGGCGAACTCCTACGAGCAGTACTTC. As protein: CASRIDGGANSYEQYF.

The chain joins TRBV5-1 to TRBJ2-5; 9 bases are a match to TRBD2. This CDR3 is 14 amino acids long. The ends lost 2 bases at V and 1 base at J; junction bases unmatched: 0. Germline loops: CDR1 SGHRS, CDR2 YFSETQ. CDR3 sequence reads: CASSLAGGQETQYF. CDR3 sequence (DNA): TGCGCCAGCAGCTTAGCGGGAGGCCAAGAGACCCAGTACTTC. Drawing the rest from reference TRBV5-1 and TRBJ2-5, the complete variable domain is KAGVTQTPRYLIKTRGQQVTLSCSPISGHRSVSWYQQTPGQGLQFLFEYFSETQRNKGNFPGRFSGRQFSNSRSEMNVSTLELGDSALYLCASSLAGGQETQYFGPGTRLLVL.

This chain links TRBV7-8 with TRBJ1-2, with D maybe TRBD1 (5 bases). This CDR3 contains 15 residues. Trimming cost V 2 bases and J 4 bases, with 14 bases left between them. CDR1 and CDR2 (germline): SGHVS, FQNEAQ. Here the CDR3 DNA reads TGTGCCAGCAGCTTACAAGGGGTGTCGGCCTATGGCTACACCTTC. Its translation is CASSLQGVSAYGYTF.

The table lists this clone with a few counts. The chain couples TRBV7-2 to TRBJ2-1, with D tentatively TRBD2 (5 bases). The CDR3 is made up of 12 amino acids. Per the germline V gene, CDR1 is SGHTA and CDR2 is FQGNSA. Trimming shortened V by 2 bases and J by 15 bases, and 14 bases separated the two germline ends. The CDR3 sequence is CASSLLGRERFF. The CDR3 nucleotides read TGTGCCAGCAGCTTATTGGGTAGGGAGAGGTTCTTC.

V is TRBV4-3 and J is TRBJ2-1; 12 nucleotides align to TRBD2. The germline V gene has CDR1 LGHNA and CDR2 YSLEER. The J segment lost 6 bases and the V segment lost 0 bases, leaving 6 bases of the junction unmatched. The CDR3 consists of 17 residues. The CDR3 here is CASSQDVLAGGSNEQFF. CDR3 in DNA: TGCGCCAGCAGCCAAGATGTACTAGCGGGGGGAAGCAATGAGCAGTTCTTC.

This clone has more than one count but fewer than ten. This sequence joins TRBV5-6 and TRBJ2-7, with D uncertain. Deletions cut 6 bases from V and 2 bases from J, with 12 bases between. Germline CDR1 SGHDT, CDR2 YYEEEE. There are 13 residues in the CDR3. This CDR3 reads CASKFRETYEQYF. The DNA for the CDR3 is TGTGCCAGCAAGTTCCGCGAAACCTACGAGCAGTACTTC. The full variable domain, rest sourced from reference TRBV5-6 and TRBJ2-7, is DAGVTQSPTHLIKTRGQQVTLRCSPKSGHDTVSWYQQALGQGPQFIFQYYEEEERQRGNFPDRFSGHQFPNYSSELNVNALLLGDSALYLCASKFRETYEQYFGPGTRLTVT.

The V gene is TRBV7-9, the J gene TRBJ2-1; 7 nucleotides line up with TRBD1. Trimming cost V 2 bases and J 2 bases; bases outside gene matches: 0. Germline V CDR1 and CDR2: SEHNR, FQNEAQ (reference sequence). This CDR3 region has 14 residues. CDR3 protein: CASSLQGAYNEQFF. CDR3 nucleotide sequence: TGTGCCAGCAGCTTACAGGGGGCCTACAATGAGCAGTTCTTC. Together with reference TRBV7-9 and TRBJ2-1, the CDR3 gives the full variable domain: DTGVSQNPRHKITKRGQNVTFRCDPISEHNRLYWYRQTLGQGPEFLTYFQNEAQLEKSRLLSDRFSAERPKGSFSTLEIQRTEQGDSAMYLCASSLQGAYNEQFFGPGTRLTVL.

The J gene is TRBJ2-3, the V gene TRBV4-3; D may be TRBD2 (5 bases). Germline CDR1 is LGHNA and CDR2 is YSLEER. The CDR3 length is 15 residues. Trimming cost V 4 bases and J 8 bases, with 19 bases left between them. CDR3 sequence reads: CASSPSEGPTGTQYF. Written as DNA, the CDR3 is TGCGCCAGCAGCCCTTCCGAGGGCCCCACGGGTACGCAGTATTTT.

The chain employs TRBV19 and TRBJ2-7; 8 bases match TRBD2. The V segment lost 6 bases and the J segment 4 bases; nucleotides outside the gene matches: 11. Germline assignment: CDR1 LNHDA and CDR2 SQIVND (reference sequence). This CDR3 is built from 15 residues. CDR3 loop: CASSRSLADLYEQYF. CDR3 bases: TGTGCCAGTAGCCGTTCACTAGCGGACCTTTACGAGCAGTACTTC.

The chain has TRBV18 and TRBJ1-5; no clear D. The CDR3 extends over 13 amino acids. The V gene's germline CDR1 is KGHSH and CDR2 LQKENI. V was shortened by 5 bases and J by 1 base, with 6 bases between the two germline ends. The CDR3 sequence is CASSTASNQPQHF. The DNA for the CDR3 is TGTGCCAGCTCAACAGCAAGCAATCAGCCCCAGCATTTT.

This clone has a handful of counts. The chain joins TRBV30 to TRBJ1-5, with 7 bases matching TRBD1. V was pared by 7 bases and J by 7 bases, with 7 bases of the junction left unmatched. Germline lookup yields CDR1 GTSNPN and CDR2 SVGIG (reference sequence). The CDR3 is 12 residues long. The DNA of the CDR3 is TGTGCCTTGCGACAGGGTGAACAGCCCCAGCATTTT. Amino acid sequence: CALRQGEQPQHF.